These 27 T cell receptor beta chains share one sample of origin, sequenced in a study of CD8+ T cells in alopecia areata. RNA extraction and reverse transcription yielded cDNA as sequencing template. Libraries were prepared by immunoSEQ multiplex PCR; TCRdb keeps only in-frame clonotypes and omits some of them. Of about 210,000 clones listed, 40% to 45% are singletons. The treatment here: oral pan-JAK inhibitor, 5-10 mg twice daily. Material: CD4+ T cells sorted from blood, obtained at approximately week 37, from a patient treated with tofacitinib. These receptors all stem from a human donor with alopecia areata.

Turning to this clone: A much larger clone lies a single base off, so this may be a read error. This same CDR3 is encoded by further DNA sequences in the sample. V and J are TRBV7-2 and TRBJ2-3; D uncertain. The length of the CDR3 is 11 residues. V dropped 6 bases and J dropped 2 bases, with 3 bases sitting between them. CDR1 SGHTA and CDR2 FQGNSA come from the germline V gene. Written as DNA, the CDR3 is TGTGCCAGCAGTTACACAGATACGCAGTATTTT. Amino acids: CASSYTDTQYF.

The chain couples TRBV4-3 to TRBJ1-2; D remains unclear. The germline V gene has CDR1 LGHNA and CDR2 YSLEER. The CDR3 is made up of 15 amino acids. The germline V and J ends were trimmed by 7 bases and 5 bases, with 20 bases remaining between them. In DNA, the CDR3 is TGCGCCAGCAACAAAGACACAGCCACCGCTTATGGCTACACCTTC. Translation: CASNKDTATAYGYTF.

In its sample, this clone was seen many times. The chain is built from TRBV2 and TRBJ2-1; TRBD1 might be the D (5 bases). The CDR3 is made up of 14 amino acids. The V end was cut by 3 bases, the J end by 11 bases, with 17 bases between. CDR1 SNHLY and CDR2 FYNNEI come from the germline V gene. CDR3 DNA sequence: TGTGCCAGCAGTGACCAAGGGGCCCAGTCGAAGCAGTTCTTC. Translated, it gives CASSDQGAQSKQFF.

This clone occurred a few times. The CDR3 DNA sequence: TGCAGCGTTGATGGGTTGGGATACACTGAAGCTTTCTTT. This translates into CSVDGLGYTEAFF. V usage is TRBV29-1 and J usage is TRBJ1-1; no firm D call. The CDR3 has 13 residues. V was shortened by 3 bases and J by 3 bases, with 11 bases between the two germline ends. Germline loops: CDR1 SQVTM, CDR2 ANQGSEA.

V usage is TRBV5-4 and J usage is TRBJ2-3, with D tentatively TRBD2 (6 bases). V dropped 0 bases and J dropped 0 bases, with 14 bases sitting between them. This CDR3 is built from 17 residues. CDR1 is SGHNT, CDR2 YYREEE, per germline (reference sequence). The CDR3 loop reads CASSLVGRPTSTDTQYF. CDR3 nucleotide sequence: TGTGCCAGCAGCTTGGTTGGGAGGCCTACTAGCACAGATACGCAGTATTTT.

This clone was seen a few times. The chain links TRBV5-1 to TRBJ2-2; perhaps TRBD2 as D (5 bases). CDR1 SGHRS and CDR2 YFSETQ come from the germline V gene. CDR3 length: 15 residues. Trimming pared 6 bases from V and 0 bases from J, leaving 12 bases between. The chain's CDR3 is CASTAGGANTGELFF. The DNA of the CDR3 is TGCGCCAGCACGGCGGGTGGGGCGAACACCGGGGAGCTGTTTTTT.

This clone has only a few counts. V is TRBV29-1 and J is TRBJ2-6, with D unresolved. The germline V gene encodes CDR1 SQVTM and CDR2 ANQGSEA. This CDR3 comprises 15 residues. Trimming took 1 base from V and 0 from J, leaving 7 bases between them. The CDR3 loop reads CSVEAGLSGANVLTF. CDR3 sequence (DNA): TGCAGCGTTGAAGCGGGCCTCTCTGGGGCCAACGTCCTGACTTTC.

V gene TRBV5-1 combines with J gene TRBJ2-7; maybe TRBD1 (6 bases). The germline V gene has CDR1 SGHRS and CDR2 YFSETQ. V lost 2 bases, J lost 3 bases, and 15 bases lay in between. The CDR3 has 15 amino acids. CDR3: CASSFMAGQNYEQYF. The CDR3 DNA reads TGCGCCAGCAGCTTTATGGCAGGACAGAACTACGAGCAGTACTTC.

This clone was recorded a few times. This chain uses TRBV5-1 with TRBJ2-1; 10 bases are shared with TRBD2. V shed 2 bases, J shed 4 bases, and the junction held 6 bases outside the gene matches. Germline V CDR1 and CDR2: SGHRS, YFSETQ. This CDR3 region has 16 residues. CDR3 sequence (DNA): TGCGCCAGCAGCTTAGAACTAGCGGGATTATACAATGAGCAGTTCTTC. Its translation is CASSLELAGLYNEQFF. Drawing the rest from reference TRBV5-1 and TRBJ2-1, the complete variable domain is KAGVTQTPRYLIKTRGQQVTLSCSPISGHRSVSWYQQTPGQGLQFLFEYFSETQRNKGNFPGRFSGRQFSNSRSEMNVSTLELGDSALYLCASSLELAGLYNEQFFGPGTRLTVL.

CDR3 in amino acids: CASSLGDDPREPQHF. CDR3 DNA sequence: TGTGCCAGCAGTTTAGGGGACGACCCTAGGGAGCCCCAGCATTTT. The chain carries TRBV27 and TRBJ1-5; a possible D gene is TRBD1 (5 bases). V was pared by 2 bases and J by 8 bases, with 16 bases between. Germline V lookup: CDR1 MNHEY, CDR2 SMNVEV (reference sequence). The CDR3 covers 15 residues.

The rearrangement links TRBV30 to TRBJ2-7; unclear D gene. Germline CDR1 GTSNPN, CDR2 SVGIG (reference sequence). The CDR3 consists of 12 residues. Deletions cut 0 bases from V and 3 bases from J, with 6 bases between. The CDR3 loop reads CAWSVPNYEQYF. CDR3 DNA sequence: TGTGCCTGGAGTGTACCCAACTACGAGCAGTACTTC.

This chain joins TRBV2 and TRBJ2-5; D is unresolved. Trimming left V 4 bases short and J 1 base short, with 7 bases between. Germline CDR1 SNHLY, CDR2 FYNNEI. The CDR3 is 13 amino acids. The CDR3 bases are TGTGCCAGCAGTGGAAATCCCCAAGAGACCCAGTACTTC. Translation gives CASSGNPQETQYF.

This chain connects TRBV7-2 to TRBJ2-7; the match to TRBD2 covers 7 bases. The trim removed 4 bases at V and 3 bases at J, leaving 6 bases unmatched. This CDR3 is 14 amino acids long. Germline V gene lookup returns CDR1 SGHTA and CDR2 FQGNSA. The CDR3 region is CASSSGGSSYEQYF. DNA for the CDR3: TGTGCCAGCAGCTCCGGCGGGAGCAGCTACGAGCAGTACTTC.

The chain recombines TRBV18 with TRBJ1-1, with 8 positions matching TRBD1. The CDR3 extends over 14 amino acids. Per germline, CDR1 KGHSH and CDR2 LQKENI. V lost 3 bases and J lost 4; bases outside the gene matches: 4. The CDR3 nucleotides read TGTGCCAGCTCACCGGGACAGGTGGGCACTGAAGCTTTCTTT. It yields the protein CASSPGQVGTEAFF.

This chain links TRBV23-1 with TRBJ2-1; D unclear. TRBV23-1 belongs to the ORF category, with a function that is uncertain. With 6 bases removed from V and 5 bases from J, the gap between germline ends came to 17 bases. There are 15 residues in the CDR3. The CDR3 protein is CASRVPGQPNNEQFF. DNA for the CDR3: TGCGCCAGCAGAGTTCCCGGGCAGCCTAACAATGAGCAGTTCTTC.

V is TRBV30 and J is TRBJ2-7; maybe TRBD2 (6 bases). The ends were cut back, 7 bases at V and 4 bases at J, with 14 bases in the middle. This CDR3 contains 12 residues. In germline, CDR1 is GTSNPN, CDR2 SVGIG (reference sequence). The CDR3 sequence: CASAGGPYEQYF. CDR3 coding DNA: TGTGCCTCAGCCGGGGGACCGTACGAGCAGTACTTC.

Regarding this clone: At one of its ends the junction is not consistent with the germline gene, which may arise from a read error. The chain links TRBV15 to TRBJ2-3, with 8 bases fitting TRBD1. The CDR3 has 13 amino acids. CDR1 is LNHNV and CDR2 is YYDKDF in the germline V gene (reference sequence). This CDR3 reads CATSYSTGTGTAF. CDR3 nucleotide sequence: TGTGCCACCAGCTACTCGACCGGGACAGGTACCGCTTTT.

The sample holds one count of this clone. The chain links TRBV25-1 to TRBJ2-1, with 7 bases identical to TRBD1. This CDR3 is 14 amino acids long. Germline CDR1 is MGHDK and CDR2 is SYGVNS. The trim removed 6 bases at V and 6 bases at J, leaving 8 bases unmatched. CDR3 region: CASRTGQTRNEQFF. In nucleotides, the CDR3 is TGTGCCAGCAGAACGGGACAGACCCGCAATGAGCAGTTCTTC.

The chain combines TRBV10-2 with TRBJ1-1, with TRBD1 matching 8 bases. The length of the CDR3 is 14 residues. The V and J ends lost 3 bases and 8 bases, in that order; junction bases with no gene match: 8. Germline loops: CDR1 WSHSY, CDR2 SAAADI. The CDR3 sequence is CASSEDGQGLEAFF. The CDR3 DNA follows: TGCGCCAGCAGTGAAGACGGACAGGGTTTAGAAGCTTTCTTT.

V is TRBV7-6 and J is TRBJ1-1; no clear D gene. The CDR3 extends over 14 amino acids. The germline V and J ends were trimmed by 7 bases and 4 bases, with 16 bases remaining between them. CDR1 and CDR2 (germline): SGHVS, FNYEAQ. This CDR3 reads CASTIGKSSTEAFF. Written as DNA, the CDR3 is TGTGCCAGCACCATAGGAAAGAGTTCCACTGAAGCTTTCTTT.

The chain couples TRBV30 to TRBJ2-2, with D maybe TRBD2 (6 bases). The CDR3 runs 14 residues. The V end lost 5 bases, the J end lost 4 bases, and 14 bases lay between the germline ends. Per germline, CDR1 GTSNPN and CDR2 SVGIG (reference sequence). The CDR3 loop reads CAWFGSGATGELFF. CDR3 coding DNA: TGTGCCTGGTTTGGTAGCGGTGCCACCGGGGAGCTGTTTTTT.

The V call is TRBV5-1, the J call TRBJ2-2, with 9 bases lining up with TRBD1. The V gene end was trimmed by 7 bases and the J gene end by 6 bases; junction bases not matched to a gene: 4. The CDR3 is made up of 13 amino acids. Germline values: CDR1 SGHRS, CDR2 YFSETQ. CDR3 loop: CASGRTGAGELFF. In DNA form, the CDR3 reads TGCGCCAGCGGCCGGACAGGGGCCGGGGAGCTGTTTTTT.

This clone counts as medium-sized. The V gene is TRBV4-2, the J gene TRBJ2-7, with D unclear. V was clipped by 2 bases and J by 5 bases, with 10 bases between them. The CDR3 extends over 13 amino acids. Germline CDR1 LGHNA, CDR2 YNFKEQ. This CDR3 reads CASSQMGGNEQYF. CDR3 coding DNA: TGTGCCAGCAGCCAAATGGGCGGTAACGAGCAGTACTTC.

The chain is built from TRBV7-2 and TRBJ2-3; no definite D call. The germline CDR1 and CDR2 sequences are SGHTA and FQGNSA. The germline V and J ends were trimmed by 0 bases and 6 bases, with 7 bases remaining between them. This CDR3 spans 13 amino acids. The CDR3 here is CASSLALPDTQYF. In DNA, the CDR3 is TGTGCCAGCAGCTTAGCGCTGCCCGATACGCAGTATTTT.

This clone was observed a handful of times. The CDR3 region has the DNA TGTGCCAGCCACAGGGGGCGGAACAATGAGCAGTTCTTC. Protein sequence: CASHRGRNNEQFF. V is TRBV2 and J is TRBJ2-1; the match to TRBD1 covers 9 bases. This CDR3 is built from 13 residues. The V gene end was trimmed by 8 bases and the J gene end by 5 bases; junction bases not matched to a gene: 4. CDR1 and CDR2 (germline): SNHLY, FYNNEI.

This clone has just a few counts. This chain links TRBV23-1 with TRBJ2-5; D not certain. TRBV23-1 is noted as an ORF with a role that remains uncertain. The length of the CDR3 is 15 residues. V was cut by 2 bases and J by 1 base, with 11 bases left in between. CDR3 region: CASSQLWRTQETQYF. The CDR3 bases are TGCGCCAGCAGTCAACTATGGCGGACCCAAGAGACCCAGTACTTC.

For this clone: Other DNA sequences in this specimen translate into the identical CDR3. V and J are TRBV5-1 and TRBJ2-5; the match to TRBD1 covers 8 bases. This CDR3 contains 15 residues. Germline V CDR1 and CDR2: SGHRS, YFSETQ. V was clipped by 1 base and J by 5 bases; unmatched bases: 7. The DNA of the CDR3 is TGCGCCAGCAGCTTGACACAGGGGGGTGTGGAGACCCAGTACTTC. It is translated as CASSLTQGGVETQYF.